The 10 T cell receptor beta chains reported below all come from one sample, sequenced in a study of T cell repertoires in cytomegalovirus infection. TCRdb reprocessed the reads via MiXCR and lists one record per CDR3 protein. The sample holds more than 150,000 distinct CDR3 sequences, approximately 28% seen once. Specimen: PBMCs. The source of these receptors is a human donor in good health (CMV status not recorded). Some clones in this sample may be carry-over from other donors' samples.

This chain links TRBV11-2 with TRBJ1-6; maybe TRBD1 (6 bases). Trimming removed 5 bases from V and 9 bases from J, with 11 bases in between. The CDR3 is 13 residues long. CDR1 is SGHAT and CDR2 is FQNNGV in the germline V gene. This CDR3 reads CASSVRDTSPLHF. The CDR3 nucleotides are TGTGCCAGCAGCGTCCGGGACACTTCACCCCTCCACTTT.

In the case of this clonotype: This may be a read error, as it is one base from a much larger clone. The conserved phenylalanine or tryptophan is not found at the CDR3 terminus, so this likely reflects a read error. The chain links TRBV7-4 to TRBJ2-5; D gene uncertain. The CDR3 is 15 residues long. V lost 4 bases and J lost 1, with 13 bases in between. The germline V gene has CDR1 SGHVT and CDR2 SQSDAQ. The CDR3 nucleotides are TGTGCCAGCAGCTCCAATCCCGGCAGCCAAGAGACCCAGTACTCC. Amino acid sequence: CASSSNPGSQETQYS.

The rearrangement uses TRBV29-1 and TRBJ1-1, with TRBD1 matching over 8 bases. Losses at the gene ends were 6 bases for V and 7 bases for J; bases not matched to a gene: 4. This CDR3 is built from 11 residues. In germline, CDR1 is SQVTM, CDR2 ANQGSEA. Here the CDR3 reads CSVRTGNEAFF. The CDR3 DNA reads as TGCAGCGTCCGGACAGGGAATGAAGCTTTCTTT.

This clonotype was counted ten times or more. This chain uses TRBV5-1 with TRBJ2-6; D not certain. CDR3 length: 16 residues. The ends were cut back, 1 base at V and 0 bases at J, with 8 bases in the middle. Germline CDR1 SGHRS, CDR2 YFSETQ. CDR3 residues: CASSLSLGSGANVLTF. Here the CDR3 DNA reads TGCGCCAGCAGCTTGAGTTTGGGCTCTGGGGCCAACGTCCTGACTTTC.

The chain joins TRBV5-1 to TRBJ2-1; D tentatively fits TRBD1 or TRBD2 (5 bases each). In germline, CDR1 is SGHRS, CDR2 YFSETQ. V shed 3 bases and J shed 7 bases, with 11 bases lying between them. The length of the CDR3 is 13 residues. The CDR3 DNA is TGCGCCAGCAGCTATACGGGGACGAATGAGCAGTTCTTC. Amino acids: CASSYTGTNEQFF. Based on the CDR3 plus reference TRBV5-1 and TRBJ2-1, the full variable domain is KAGVTQTPRYLIKTRGQQVTLSCSPISGHRSVSWYQQTPGQGLQFLFEYFSETQRNKGNFPGRFSGRQFSNSRSEMNVSTLELGDSALYLCASSYTGTNEQFFGPGTRLTVL.

The genes are TRBV5-6 and TRBJ2-2; D remains ambiguous. The CDR3 spans 17 residues. V was shortened by 4 bases and J by 0 bases, with 16 bases between the two germline ends. Germline V gene sequence: CDR1 SGHDT, CDR2 YYEEEE. The CDR3 region is CASSTLMSATNTGELFF. The CDR3 DNA follows: TGTGCCAGCAGCACCTTAATGTCAGCAACGAACACCGGGGAGCTGTTTTTT. Full variable domain (outside the CDR3, taken from reference TRBV5-6 and TRBJ2-2): DAGVTQSPTHLIKTRGQQVTLRCSPKSGHDTVSWYQQALGQGPQFIFQYYEEEERQRGNFPDRFSGHQFPNYSSELNVNALLLGDSALYLCASSTLMSATNTGELFFGEGSRLTVL.

V usage is TRBV29-1 and J usage is TRBJ2-5; 7 bases are shared with TRBD1. The V gene end was trimmed by 7 bases and the J gene end by 1 base; junction bases not matched to a gene: 9. Germline V gives CDR1 SQVTM, CDR2 ANQGSEA. The CDR3 covers 14 residues. DNA of the CDR3: TGCAGCGCTTGCCTGACAGGGTCCCAAGAGACCCAGTACTTC. Protein product: CSACLTGSQETQYF.

This clonotype was seen at least ten times. This chain uses TRBV7-2 with TRBJ1-1; possibly TRBD1 for D (5 bases). Germline V CDR1 and CDR2: SGHTA, FQGNSA. V lost 3 bases to trimming and J lost 9 bases, with 11 bases between them. This CDR3 has 12 amino acids. CDR3 sequence reads: CASSFREPQAFF. Here the CDR3 DNA reads TGTGCCAGCAGCTTCAGGGAGCCGCAAGCTTTCTTT.

This clonotype was seen only a few times. The genes are TRBV15 and TRBJ1-3; D is uncertain. Germline lookup yields CDR1 LNHNV and CDR2 YYDKDF (reference sequence). Trimming shortened V by 4 bases and J by 1 base, and 11 bases separated the two germline ends. The CDR3 extends over 15 amino acids. The CDR3 reads CATSTTVESGNTIYF. For the CDR3, the DNA is TGTGCCACCAGCACTACCGTCGAATCTGGAAACACCATATATTTT. Looking up the rest from reference TRBV15 and TRBJ1-3 gives the full variable domain: DAMVIQNPRYQVTQFGKPVTLSCSQTLNHNVMYWYQQKSSQAPKLLFHYYDKDFNNEADTPDNFQSRRPNTSFCFLDIRSPGLGDTAMYLCATSTTVESGNTIYFGEGSWLTVV.

This clonotype was seen a handful of times. This chain joins TRBV29-1 and TRBJ1-5, with 9 bases that match TRBD1. This CDR3 is built from 15 residues. Germline loops: CDR1 SQVTM, CDR2 ANQGSEA. V dropped 8 bases and J dropped 5; count of bases not matched to a gene: 13. The chain's CDR3 is CSTHFPGQGDQPQHF. Here the CDR3 DNA reads TGCAGCACCCACTTTCCGGGACAGGGCGATCAGCCCCAGCATTTT.